These 3 T cell receptor beta chains were all obtained from the same sample, sequenced in a study of cytotoxic CD8 clonotypes in ibrutinib-treated CLL. Using immunoSEQ multiplex PCR, the repertoire was profiled, and TCRdb retains in-frame clones only, with some absent. This sample has roughly 24,000 clones, with roughly 65% found just once. The sample consisted of PBMCs, taken after 24 months of ibrutinib treatment. The receptor set was obtained from a human donor with chronic lymphocytic leukemia.

V is TRBV19 and J is TRBJ2-1; 8 positions agree with TRBD1. This CDR3 is 14 amino acids long. V shed 6 bases and J 9 bases; nucleotides not matched to a gene: 10. Germline V lookup: CDR1 LNHDA, CDR2 SQIVND (reference sequence). The CDR3 loop is CASRDRALDTEQFF. Written as DNA, the CDR3 is TGTGCCAGTAGGGACAGGGCACTAGATACTGAGCAGTTCTTC. Supplemented by reference TRBV19 and TRBJ2-1, the full variable domain reads DGGITQSPKYLFRKEGQNVTLSCEQNLNHDAMYWYRQDPGQGLRLIYYSQIVNDFQKGDIAEGYSVSREKKESFPLTVTSAQKNPTAFYLCASRDRALDTEQFFGPGTRLTVL.

The rearrangement links TRBV30 to TRBJ2-7; possibly TRBD1 for D (6 bases). Trimming took 5 bases from V and 0 from J, leaving 17 bases between them. There are 15 residues in the CDR3. Germline V gives CDR1 GTSNPN, CDR2 SVGIG (reference sequence). The DNA of the CDR3 is TGTGCCTGGGGCCCCTTAGACAGGAACTCCTACGAGCAGTACTTC. Protein sequence: CAWGPLDRNSYEQYF.

The chain couples TRBV29-1 to TRBJ1-1; D gene uncertain. Trimming took 7 bases from V and 0 from J, leaving 9 bases between them. This CDR3 is built from 12 residues. Germline V gene data show CDR1 as SQVTM and CDR2 as ANQGSEA. The DNA for the CDR3 is TGCAGCGCCCCAGATTTGAACACTGAAGCTTTCTTT. Protein: CSAPDLNTEAFF.